This record covers a single TCR beta chain. This clone was seen a few times. The antigen it binds to is not known. It has no much larger one-base neighbor in the sample; base qualities were not kept. Based on the germline V gene, the CDR1 and CDR2 sequences are SGHTA and FQGTGA. Inclusive of the bounding cysteine and phenylalanine, the CDR3 is 14 residues long. The DNA shown is the 42-base CDR3, in frame from base 1. V is pared back by 4 bases and J by 4 bases, with 14 bases lying between the germline termini. This sample is drawn from a study of blood T cell repertoires in COVID-19 (TCRdb year 2020). A note on the overall study: Samples covering the acute and convalescent phases of COVID-19 were provided by collaborators in the United States, Italy and Spain. The prospective study material was composed of cDNA or gDNA derived from T cells, B-cell-depleted T cells, or PBMCs. The dataset comprised deeply sampled blood TCRbeta repertoires from subjects exposed to, actively infected with, or recovered from COVID-19. The repertoires were released in a freely available public database meant as a resource for research on the immune response to SARS-CoV-2. The samples were drawn from the first 160 participants of the ongoing ImmuneRACE study and from over a thousand subjects provided by 6 global collaborators. Sample metadata almost always included a de-identified subject ID, COVID-19 status, age in years and sex. Where available, HLA class I and class II types were obtained from metadata supplied by the sample provider rather than from assay-based typing.

The immunoSEQ Assay, a bias-controlled multiplex PCR, was used to amplify TCRbeta CDR3 regions from genomic DNA. The source study handled its data this way. The number of nucleated cells in each sample was estimated from the amplification of reference gene primers within the assay. To quantify the absolute abundance of each unique TCRbeta CDR3 rearrangement, sequence reads were collapsed and filtered. For each sample, productive Simpson clonality was calculated by taking the square root of Simpson's diversity index across productive rearrangements. TCRdb obtained this table from immuneACCESS and retained in-frame rearrangements with V and J assigned. These tables miss some clones; where compared with another copy, unresolved V genes account for less than half of the shortfall, and the remainder is unexplained. D and trimming come from the DNA, and the V and J calls and clone size come from that table. This sample holds around 180,000 clones; about 84% were observed only once. The top ten constitute around 6.8% of the sample.

Each collaborating institution followed its own protocols to collect whole blood in K2EDTA tubes. Collaborator samples were shipped for TCRbeta analysis as frozen whole blood, isolated PBMCs, or DNA extracted from either sample type. Broad study findings and their caveats: The amount of clinical and demographic metadata varied by source and participant and was provided uncurated.

Input material: peripheral blood. The rearranged chain carries TRBV7-3 and TRBJ2-7, with no reliable assignment of the D segment. The TCR comes from a human donor in a cohort sampled during active COVID-19. The CDR3 region reads CASSSRMTGYEQYF. The DNA sequence is TGTGCCAGCAGCTCAAGGATGACTGGGTACGAGCAGTACTTC. Here the CDR3 is joined to the reference TRBV7-3 and TRBJ2-7 genes, and the full variable domain is: GAGVSQTPSNKVTEKGKYVELRCDPISGHTALYWYRQSLGQGPEFLIYFQGTGAADDSGLPNDRFFAVRPEGSVSTLKIQRTERGDSAVYLCASSSRMTGYEQYFGPGTRLTVT.